This T cell receptor beta chain was found in a study of Ad26.COV2.S vaccination and SARS-CoV-2 variants. Study results and caveats: Researchers cautioned that TCR breadth and depth analyses may have underestimated total T cell responses.

Clones were sequenced by immunoSEQ multiplex PCR, and TCRdb holds only the in-frame ones, with some missing. The profile shows 300,000 to 400,000 clones, roughly 91% of them singletons. This clone was observed once. The antigen remains unidentified. Germline V gene sequence: CDR1 MNHEY, CDR2 SMNVEV (reference sequence). The length of the CDR3 is 13 residues. Trimming pared 3 bases from V and 11 bases from J, leaving 16 bases between. Treatment meaning: roughly 18 received Ad26.COV2.S at low or high dose, single or two shots; roughly five received placebo; per-sample allocation not given. On day 63 after the first injection, vaccine and placebo recipients gave samples.

The J gene is TRBJ1-1, the V gene TRBV27, with unresolved D. The sample was peripheral blood, taken in a trial of Ad26.COV2.S vaccine versus placebo. This clonotype was obtained from a person between 18 and 65 years old who received the Ad26.COV2.S COVID-19 vaccine or a placebo. The CDR3 region has the DNA TGTGCCAGCAGTTTGGGATTGTCGAGGGAGGCTTTCTTT. It translates to CASSLGLSREAFF.